The 5 T cell receptor beta chains below come from one sample, sequenced in a study of shared clonotypes between healthy human individuals. Profiled with immunoSEQ multiplex PCR; TCRdb holds only in-frame clones, not every one. Among 550,000 to 700,000 clones listed, roughly 72% were seen once. Sequenced input: memory CD4+ T cells sorted from blood. Documented subset: CD45RA-negative fraction. These receptors were collected from a woman in her twenties or thirties in good health.

This clone was seen at least ten times. V and J are TRBV6-5 and TRBJ2-7; TRBD2 matches 9 bases. This CDR3 spans 16 amino acids. The V segment lost 0 bases and the J segment 5 bases; nucleotides outside the gene matches: 8. Looked up from germline, CDR1 is MNHEY and CDR2 is SVGAGI. CDR3 loop: CASSYSIAGVNNEQYF. CDR3 bases: TGTGCCAGCAGTTACTCGATAGCGGGAGTTAATAACGAGCAGTACTTC.

CDR3 sequence (DNA): TGTGCCATCAGTGCCCGGGACAGCCCAGATACGCAGTATTTT. This codes for CAISARDSPDTQYF. V and J are TRBV10-3 and TRBJ2-3; TRBD1 matches 7 bases. J was trimmed by 4 bases and V by 4 bases; bases with no gene match: 5. CDR1 ENHRY and CDR2 SYGVKD come from the germline V gene. There are 14 residues in the CDR3.

The chain recombines TRBV27 with TRBJ2-5; 13 positions match TRBD2. The CDR3 totals 16 residues. The germline gives CDR1 MNHEY, CDR2 SMNVEV (reference sequence). The ends lost 5 bases at V and 1 base at J; junction bases unmatched: 4. The CDR3 DNA sequence: TGTGCCAGCAGTAGACTAGCGGGAGGTTCCCAAGAGACCCAGTACTTC. It specifies CASSRLAGGSQETQYF.

This clone was found a few times. This sequence joins TRBV5-8 and TRBJ2-5; TRBD2 matches at 7 bases. Trimming removed 2 bases from V and 5 bases from J; junction bases left unmatched: 18. The CDR3 contains 18 residues. The germline V gene encodes CDR1 SGHTS and CDR2 YDEGEE. CDR3 sequence reads: CASSLQWWGMAGVETQYF. CDR3 sequence (DNA): TGTGCCAGCAGCTTACAATGGTGGGGGATGGCGGGAGTGGAGACCCAGTACTTC.

This chain uses TRBV28 with TRBJ2-4; 7 bases line up with TRBD1. The CDR3 totals 14 residues. Germline-derived CDR1 and CDR2 are MDHEN and SYDVKM. The CDR3, as DNA: TGTGCAGAACATGACGACAGGGTCAAAAACATTCAGTACTTC. Translated, it gives CAEHDDRVKNIQYF.